Listed here are 6 T cell receptor beta chains from one sample, sequenced in a study of blood T cell repertoires in COVID-19. Profiled with immunoSEQ multiplex PCR; TCRdb holds only in-frame clones, not every one. Of around 190,000 clones listed, around nine tenths are singletons. The sample consisted of peripheral blood. These receptors were obtained from a man over 45 with COVID-19, enrolled during active disease.

The chain couples TRBV27 to TRBJ2-6; TRBD2 might be the D (5 bases). CDR1 is MNHEY and CDR2 is SMNVEV in the germline V gene (reference sequence). The ends were cut back, 3 bases at V and 0 bases at J, with 6 bases in the middle. The CDR3 is 15 residues long. DNA of the CDR3: TGTGCCAGCAGTTTCGGGGTCTCTGGGGCCAACGTCCTGACTTTC. Translation: CASSFGVSGANVLTF.

The chain carries TRBV4-2 and TRBJ2-7, with D possibly TRBD2 on 5 matching bases. Germline loops: CDR1 LGHNA, CDR2 YNFKEQ. V lost 4 bases and J 6 bases, leaving 19 bases between the germline ends. This CDR3 is 15 amino acids long. In DNA, the CDR3 is TGTGCCAGCAGCCGCCCCCCCCGGGATATATCCGAGCAGTACTTC. As protein: CASSRPPRDISEQYF.

DNA for the CDR3: TGTGCCAGCAGCTTGGGGGGAATGACTTATGGCTACACCTTC. The encoded protein is CASSLGGMTYGYTF. The chain uses TRBV7-2 and TRBJ1-2; D is perhaps TRBD1 (5 bases). V gave up 3 bases and J gave up 5 bases, with 13 bases separating them. The length of the CDR3 is 14 residues. Per germline, CDR1 SGHTA and CDR2 FQGNSA.

The chain employs TRBV2 and TRBJ1-1; D not certain. The germline V and J ends were trimmed by 4 bases and 3 bases, with 9 bases remaining between them. The CDR3 spans 13 residues. Germline CDR1 reads SNHLY; CDR2 reads FYNNEI. The CDR3 sequence: CASSVFGYTEAFF. The DNA for the CDR3 is TGTGCCAGCAGTGTCTTCGGGTACACTGAAGCTTTCTTT.

The CDR3, as DNA: TGTGCCAGCAGCTTTGAGTTGGGCTGTCCTAACTATGGCTACACCTTC. Translated, it gives CASSFELGCPNYGYTF. V gene TRBV12-1 combines with J gene TRBJ1-2; TRBD1 is the table's D call and was not checked against the DNA. TRBV12-1 is termed a pseudogene. The CDR3 is 16 amino acids.

As DNA, the CDR3 is TGTGCCATCATACCTCGCAGGGAGGGTAATAATTCACCCCTCCACTTT. Protein sequence: CAIIPRREGNNSPLHF. The J gene is TRBJ1-6, the V gene TRBV10-3, with TRBD1 as a possible D gene (5 bases). The germline CDR1 and CDR2 sequences are ENHRY and SYGVKD. The V end was cut by 7 bases, the J end by 5 bases, with 18 bases between. The CDR3 has 16 amino acids.